This T cell receptor beta chain is drawn from a study of spatial heterogeneity in lung cancer. Study overall: An average of more than ten raw reads was observed per unique TCR and UMI combination.

Every cDNA TCR molecule received its own unique molecular identifier. TCRdb reprocessed the 5' RACE reads via MiXCR and lists one record per CDR3 protein. The sample holds over 14,000 distinct CDR3 sequences, roughly 4% seen once. Regarding time point: sample taken at primary tumor resection. Donation came from about 72 patients with untreated early-stage non-small cell lung cancer. Unsorted whole RNA from tumor, nontumor lung or frozen PBMC underwent sequencing. This clonotype has a count of ten or more. For a library built for alpha chains, this beta chain is a stray read; little rests on its size. The CDR3 is 14 amino acids. The J segment lost 3 bases and the V segment lost 2 bases, leaving 5 bases of the junction unmatched. From germline, CDR1 is SQVTM and CDR2 ANQGSEA.

This sequence joins TRBV29-1 and TRBJ2-7, with 9 nucleotides matching TRBD1. This TCR was recovered from a male donor with early-stage non-small cell lung cancer. Sequencing was performed on normal lung tissue next to the tumor, taken at surgery. In DNA form, the CDR3 reads TGCAGCGTTGAAACAGGGGGCGCGGGCTACGAGCAGTACTTC. This sequence encodes CSVETGGAGYEQYF.